This T cell receptor beta chain was captured by sequencing in a study of human T cells and chemical hapten exposure. Only a few counts were recorded for this clonotype. Time point specified: patch test 1, 2 weeks after DPC sensitization. Documented treatment: therapeutic diphenylcyclopropenone sensitization with weekly scalp DPC. V lost 2 bases and J lost 0, with 5 bases in between. Germline V lookup: CDR1 ENHRY, CDR2 SYGVKD. The length of the CDR3 is 14 residues. TCRdb called the RACE reads again in MiXCR, with one record for every CDR3 protein. The sample contains around 76,000 distinct CDR3 sequences, approximately 12% of which appear only once.

Specimen: whole blood, collected in connection with sensitization to the hapten diphenylcyclopropenone (DPC). The TCR comes from a woman aged 55-70 years with alopecia areata. Some clones in this sample may be carry-over from other donors' samples. The genes are TRBV10-3 and TRBJ1-3; D gene unclear. The CDR3 DNA reads as TGTGCCATCAGTGAGGGCGCCTCTGGAAACACCATATATTTT. Its translation is CAISEGASGNTIYF.